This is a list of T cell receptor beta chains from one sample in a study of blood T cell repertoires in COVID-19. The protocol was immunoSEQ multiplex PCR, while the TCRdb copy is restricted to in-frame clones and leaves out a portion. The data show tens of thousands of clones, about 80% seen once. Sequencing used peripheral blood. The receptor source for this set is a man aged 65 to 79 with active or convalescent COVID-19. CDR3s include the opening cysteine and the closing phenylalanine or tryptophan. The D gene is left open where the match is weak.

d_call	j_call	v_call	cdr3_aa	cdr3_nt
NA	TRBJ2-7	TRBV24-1	CATSESPDSTSYEQYF	TGTGCCACCAGTGAATCTCCCGACAGCACCTCCTACGAGCAGTACTTC
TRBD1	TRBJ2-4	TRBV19	CASTDREKNIQYF	TGTGCCAGTACCGACAGGGAAAAAAACATTCAGTACTTC
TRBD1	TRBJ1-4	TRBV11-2	CASSLAPGGEKLFF	TGTGCCAGCAGCTTAGCCCCAGGGGGCGAAAAACTGTTTTTT
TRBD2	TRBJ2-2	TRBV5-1	CASSLGGGNTGELFF	TGCGCCAGCAGCTTGGGCGGGGGTAACACCGGGGAGCTGTTTTTT
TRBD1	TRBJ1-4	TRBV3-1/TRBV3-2	CASSRGPTNEKLFF	TGTGCCAGCAGCAGGGGGCCAACTAATGAAAAACTGTTTTTT
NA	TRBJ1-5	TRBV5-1	CASSLAGGNQPQHF	TGCGCCAGCAGCTTGGCGGGGGGGAATCAGCCCCAGCATTTT
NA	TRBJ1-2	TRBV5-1	CASSLGGAGYGYTF	TGCGCCAGCAGCTTGGGGGGCGCCGGCTATGGCTACACCTTC
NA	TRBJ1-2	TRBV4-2	CASSQLTGGYGYTF	TGTGCCAGCAGCCAACTTACGGGGGGCTATGGCTACACCTTC
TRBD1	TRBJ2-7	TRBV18	CASSAGQGYEQYF	TGTGCCAGCTCAGCCGGACAGGGCTACGAGCAGTACTTC
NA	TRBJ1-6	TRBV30	CAWSRGYNSPLHF	TGTGCCTGGAGCAGAGGCTATAATTCACCCCTCCACTTT
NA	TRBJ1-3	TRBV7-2	CASSLVSSAGFPGNTIYF	TGTGCCAGCAGCTTAGTTAGTTCTGCAGGGTTTCCTGGAAACACCATATATTTT
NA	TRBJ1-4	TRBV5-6	CASSFGGFDEKLFF	TGTGCCAGCAGCTTTGGGGGCTTTGATGAAAAACTGTTTTTT
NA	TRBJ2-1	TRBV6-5	CASRRTVNSYNEQFF	TGTGCCAGCAGGCGGACAGTGAACTCCTACAATGAGCAGTTCTTC
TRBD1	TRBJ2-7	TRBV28	CATRDRGLQYEQYF	TGTGCCACCCGTGACAGGGGGCTACAATACGAGCAGTACTTC
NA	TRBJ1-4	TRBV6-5	CASSYVRGATNEKLFF	TGTGCCAGCAGTTACGTACGAGGTGCAACTAATGAAAAACTGTTTTTT
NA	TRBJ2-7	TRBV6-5	CASGPPNYEQYF	TGTGCCAGCGGGCCCCCGAATTACGAGCAGTACTTC